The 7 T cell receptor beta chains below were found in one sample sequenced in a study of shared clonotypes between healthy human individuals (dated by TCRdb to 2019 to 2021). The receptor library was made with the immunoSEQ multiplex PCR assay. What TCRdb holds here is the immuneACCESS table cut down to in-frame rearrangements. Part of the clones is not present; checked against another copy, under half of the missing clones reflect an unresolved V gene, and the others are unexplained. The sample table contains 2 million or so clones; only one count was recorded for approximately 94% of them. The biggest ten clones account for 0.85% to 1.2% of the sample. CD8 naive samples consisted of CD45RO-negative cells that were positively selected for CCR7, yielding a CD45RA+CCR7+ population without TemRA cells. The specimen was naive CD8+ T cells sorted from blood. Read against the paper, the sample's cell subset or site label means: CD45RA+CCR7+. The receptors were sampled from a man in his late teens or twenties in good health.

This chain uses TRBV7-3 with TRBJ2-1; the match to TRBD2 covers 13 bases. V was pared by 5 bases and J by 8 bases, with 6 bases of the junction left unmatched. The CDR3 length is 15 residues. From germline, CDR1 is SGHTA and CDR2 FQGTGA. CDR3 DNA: TGTGCCAGCAGCGAACTAGCGGGGGGGCAAGATGAGCAGTTCTTC. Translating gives CASSELAGGQDEQFF.

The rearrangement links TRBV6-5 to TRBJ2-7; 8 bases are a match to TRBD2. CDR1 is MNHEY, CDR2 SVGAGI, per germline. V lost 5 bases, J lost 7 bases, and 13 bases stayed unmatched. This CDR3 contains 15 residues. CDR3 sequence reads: CASSLSGGALGEQYF. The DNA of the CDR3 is TGTGCCAGCAGTCTCTCGGGGGGGGCTCTGGGTGAGCAGTACTTC.

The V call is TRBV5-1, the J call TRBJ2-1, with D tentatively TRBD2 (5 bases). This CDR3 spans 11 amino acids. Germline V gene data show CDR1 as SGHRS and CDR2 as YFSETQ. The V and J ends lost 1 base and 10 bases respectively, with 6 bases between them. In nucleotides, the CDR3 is TGCGCCAGCAGCTTGCGAGGGGAGCAGTTCTTC. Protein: CASSLRGEQFF.

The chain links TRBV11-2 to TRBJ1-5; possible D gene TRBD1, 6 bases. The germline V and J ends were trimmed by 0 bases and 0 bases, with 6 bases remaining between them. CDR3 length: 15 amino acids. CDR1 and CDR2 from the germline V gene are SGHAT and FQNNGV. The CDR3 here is CASSLDRGSNQPQHF. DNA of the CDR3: TGTGCCAGCAGCTTAGACAGGGGTAGCAATCAGCCCCAGCATTTT. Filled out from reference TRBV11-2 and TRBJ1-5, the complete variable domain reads EAGVAQSPRYKIIEKRQSVAFWCNPISGHATLYWYQQILGQGPKLLIQFQNNGVVDDSQLPKDRFSAERLKGVDSTLKIQPAKLEDSAVYLCASSLDRGSNQPQHFGDGTRLSIL.

CDR3 in DNA: TGTGCCAGCAGTTTATCGTCCGGGTTTCTGTCTGGCTACACCTTC. It yields the protein CASSLSSGFLSGYTF. The chain combines TRBV28 with TRBJ1-2; D gene ambiguous. The ends were cut back, 1 base at V and 7 bases at J, with 16 bases in the middle. CDR3 length: 15 residues. Germline assignment: CDR1 MDHEN and CDR2 SYDVKM.

The CDR3 loop is CASSWTSGVLANTGELFF. DNA for the CDR3: TGTGCCAGCAGCTGGACTAGCGGGGTGCTCGCGAACACCGGGGAGCTGTTTTTT. This chain joins TRBV7-6 and TRBJ2-2; the match to TRBD2 covers 12 bases. The V segment lost 4 bases and the J segment 0 bases; nucleotides outside the gene matches: 6. Germline V CDR1 and CDR2: SGHVS, FNYEAQ. This CDR3 comprises 18 residues.

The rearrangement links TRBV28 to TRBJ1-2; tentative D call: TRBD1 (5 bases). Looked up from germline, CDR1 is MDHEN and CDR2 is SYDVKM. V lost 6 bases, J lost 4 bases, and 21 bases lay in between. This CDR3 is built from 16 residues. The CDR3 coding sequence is TGTGCCAGCAGCCTAAGACCGGGACGAGGGATCTATGGCTACACCTTC. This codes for CASSLRPGRGIYGYTF.